This TCR beta chain was retrieved from a study of blood T cell repertoires in COVID-19. Across the study: In each case, the material was cDNA or gDNA derived from T cells, B-cell-depleted T cells, or PBMCs.

V was clipped by 3 bases and J by 7 bases; unmatched bases: 5. The CDR3 is 14 residues long. The V gene's germline CDR1 is PRHDT and CDR2 FYEKMQ (reference sequence). Per the study methods: Nucleated cell counts were estimated from reference gene primer amplification. Sequenced by immunoSEQ multiplex PCR; TCRdb stores in-frame clones only, minus some. V and J calls and clone size are copied from that table; D and trimming were computed from the DNA. The sample consists of about 230,000 clones, 75% to 85% of them appearing once. The sequenced sample was peripheral blood. The clonotype comes from a man in his forties or fifties who had recovered from COVID-19. The chain recombines TRBV13 with TRBJ1-2; 10 nucleotides line up with TRBD1. CDR3 bases: TGTGCCAGCAGCTTGACAGGGGGCAAACTTGGCTACACCTTC. Translation gives CASSLTGGKLGYTF.